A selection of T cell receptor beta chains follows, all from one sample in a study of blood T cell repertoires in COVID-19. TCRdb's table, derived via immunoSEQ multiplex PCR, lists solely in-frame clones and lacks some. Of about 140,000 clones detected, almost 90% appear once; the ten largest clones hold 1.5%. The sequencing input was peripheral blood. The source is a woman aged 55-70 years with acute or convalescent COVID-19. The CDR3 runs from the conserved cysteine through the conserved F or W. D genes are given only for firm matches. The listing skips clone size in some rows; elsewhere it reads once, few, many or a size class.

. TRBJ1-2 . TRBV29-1 CSVNPGNYGYTF TGCAGCGTCAATCCGGGGAACTATGGCTACACCTTC
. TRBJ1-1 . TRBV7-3 CASSPGPGMDTEAFF TGTGCCAGCAGCCCAGGCCCGGGAATGGACACTGAAGCTTTCTTT
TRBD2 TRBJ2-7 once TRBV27 CASSRTAHLGLASEQYF TGTGCCAGCAGTCGAACGGCCCACCTGGGACTAGCGAGCGAGCAGTACTTC
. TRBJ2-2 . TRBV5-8 CASSLQQARTGELFF TGTGCCAGCAGCTTGCAGCAGGCTCGCACCGGGGAGCTGTTTTTT
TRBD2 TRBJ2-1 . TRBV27 CASSFAGGGYNEQFF TGTGCCAGCAGTTTCGCGGGGGGTGGTTACAATGAGCAGTTCTTC
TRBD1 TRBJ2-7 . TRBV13 CASSLDRGLYEQYF TGTGCCAGCAGCTTAGACAGGGGGTTGTACGAGCAGTACTTC
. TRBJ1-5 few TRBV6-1 CASSEAPNRGNQPQHF TGTGCCAGCAGTGAAGCTCCGAACAGGGGCAATCAGCCCCAGCATTTT
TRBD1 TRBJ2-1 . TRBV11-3 CASSLGRTGAPRDEQFF TGTGCCAGCAGCTTAGGGAGGACAGGGGCCCCTAGGGATGAGCAGTTCTTC
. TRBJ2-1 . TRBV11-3 CASSLDLEGEQFF TGTGCCAGCAGCTTAGATCTTGAGGGTGAGCAGTTCTTC
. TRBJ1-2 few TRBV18 CASSPSGDGYTF TGTGCCAGCTCACCATCAGGGGACGGCTACACCTTC
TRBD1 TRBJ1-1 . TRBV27 CASSPRADRGTIEAFF TGTGCCAGCAGCCCCCGAGCGGACAGGGGGACTATTGAAGCTTTCTTT
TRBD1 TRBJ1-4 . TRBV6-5 CASSNGDRDNEKLFF TGTGCCAGCTCGAATGGGGACAGGGATAATGAAAAACTGTTTTTT
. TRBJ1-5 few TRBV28 CASRFGTLLGNQPQHF TGTGCCAGCAGGTTCGGGACACTCTTGGGCAATCAGCCCCAGCATTTT
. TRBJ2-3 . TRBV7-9 CASSLAGASMDTQYF TGTGCCAGCAGCTTAGCTGGGGCGAGCATGGATACGCAGTATTTT
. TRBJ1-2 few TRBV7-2 CASSLSVQRISYGYTF TGTGCCAGCAGCTTATCCGTTCAGAGGATTAGCTATGGCTACACCTTC
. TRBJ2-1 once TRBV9 CASSVGPYEQFF TGTGCCAGCAGCGTTGGGCCGTATGAGCAGTTCTTC
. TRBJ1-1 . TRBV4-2 CASSRGQTGRTEAFF TGTGCCAGCAGCCGAGGACAGACAGGACGCACTGAAGCTTTCTTT
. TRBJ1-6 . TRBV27 CASSREQGYNSPLHF TGTGCCAGCAGTCGAGAACAGGGCTATAATTCACCCCTCCACTTT
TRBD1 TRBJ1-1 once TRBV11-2 CASSLPRGTGGIPNTEAFF TGTGCCAGCAGCTTACCTCGCGGGACAGGGGGAATCCCGAACACTGAAGCTTTCTTT
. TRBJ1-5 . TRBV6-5 CASSYEAGVNQPQHF TGTGCCAGCAGTTATGAGGCAGGGGTCAATCAGCCCCAGCATTTT
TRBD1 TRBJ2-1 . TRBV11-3 CASSFGTGGEQFF TGTGCCAGCAGCTTTGGGACAGGGGGCGAGCAGTTCTTC
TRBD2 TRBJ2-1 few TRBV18 CASSAGLAAYNEQFF TGTGCCAGCTCAGCGGGACTAGCGGCCTACAATGAGCAGTTCTTC
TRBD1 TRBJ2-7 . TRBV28 CASRIDRGPYEQYF TGTGCCAGCAGGATCGACAGGGGTCCCTACGAGCAGTACTTC
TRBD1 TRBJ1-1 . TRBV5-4 CASSLGTGYMNTEAFF TGTGCCAGCAGCTTAGGGACAGGGTACATGAACACTGAAGCTTTCTTT
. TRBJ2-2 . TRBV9 CASSVVGGVNTGELFF TGTGCCAGCAGCGTAGTCGGCGGGGTGAACACCGGGGAGCTGTTTTTT
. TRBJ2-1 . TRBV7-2 CASSWASSYNEQFF TGTGCCAGCAGCTGGGCGAGCTCCTACAATGAGCAGTTCTTC
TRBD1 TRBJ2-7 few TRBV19 CASSIGQGASYEQYF TGTGCCAGTAGTATAGGACAGGGGGCTTCCTACGAGCAGTACTTC
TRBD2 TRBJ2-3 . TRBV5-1 CASSGRGEKGTDTQYF TGCGCCAGCAGTGGCCGGGGGGAAAAGGGCACAGATACGCAGTATTTT
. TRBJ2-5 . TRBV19 CASSPGGAAGNQETQYF TGTGCCAGTAGTCCCGGCGGCGCGGCAGGGAACCAAGAGACCCAGTACTTC
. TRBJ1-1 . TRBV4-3 CASREAMNTEAFF TGCGCCAGCCGGGAAGCGATGAACACTGAAGCTTTCTTT
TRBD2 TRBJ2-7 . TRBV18 CASSPGDPAGREQYF TGTGCCAGCTCACCGGGGGATCCAGCGGGGCGGGAGCAGTACTTC
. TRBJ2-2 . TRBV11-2 CASSLARADGELFF TGTGCCAGCAGCTTAGCGCGAGCTGACGGGGAGCTGTTTTTT
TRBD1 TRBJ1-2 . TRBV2 CASSRTGSHGYTF TGTGCCAGCAGCCGGACAGGGTCTCATGGCTACACCTTC
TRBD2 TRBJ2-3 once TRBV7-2 CASSLVAGGDTQYF TGTGCCAGCAGCTTAGTAGCGGGGGGCGATACGCAGTATTTT
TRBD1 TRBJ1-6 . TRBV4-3 CASSQASGTGSSPLHF TGCGCCAGCAGCCAAGCATCTGGGACAGGGAGTTCACCCCTCCACTTT
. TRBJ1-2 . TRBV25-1 CASSEFTSRDGYTF TGTGCCAGCAGTGAGTTCACCAGCCGGGATGGCTACACCTTC
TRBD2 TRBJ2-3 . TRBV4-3 CASSQEGSGGVDTQYF TGCGCCAGCAGCCAAGAAGGTAGCGGGGGGGTAGATACGCAGTATTTT
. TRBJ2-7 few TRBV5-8 CASSSAIISPYEQYF TGTGCCAGCAGTTCCGCGATAATTAGCCCCTACGAGCAGTACTTC
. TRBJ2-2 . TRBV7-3 CASSLVPGDTGELFF TGTGCCAGCAGCTTAGTTCCAGGGGACACCGGGGAGCTGTTTTTT
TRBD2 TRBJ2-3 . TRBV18 CASSPSLAIVTDTQYF TGTGCCAGCTCACCGTCACTAGCGATAGTCACAGATACGCAGTATTTT
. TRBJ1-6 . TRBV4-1 CASSQGGQGPAWGRSPLHF TGCGCCAGCAGCCAAGGAGGGCAGGGACCGGCCTGGGGGCGCTCACCCCTCCACTTT
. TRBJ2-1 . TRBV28 CASSKLGGDINEQFF TGTGCCAGCAGTAAACTCGGGGGAGACATCAATGAGCAGTTCTTC